A single sample is the source of the 27 T cell receptor beta chains below, sequenced in a study of regulatory T cells in long-lasting Graves disease. This sample's time point: newly diagnosed GD, antithyroid drugs for less than 3 months. The TCR library was prepared using RNA isolated from PBMCs. Arm-PCR of CDR3 regions and iRepertoire HTBI primers were the basis on which TCR beta libraries were built. MiXCR was run by TCRdb on the multiplex PCR reads, yielding one entry per CDR3 protein. The profile covers about 470,000 distinct CDR3 sequences, with 15% appearing a single time and over 15% taken by the ten largest. The sample was also reused in another study, on T cells in Graves' hyperthyroidism and ophthalmopathy.

The sequences come from peripheral blood mononuclear cells (PBMCs), collected at new diagnosis, from a patient treated with antithyroid drugs. The source of these receptors is a woman aged 25 to 45 with Graves disease.

This clonotype was observed at least ten times. The chain links TRBV2 to TRBJ2-1; D remains ambiguous. V was cut by 0 bases and J by 3 bases, with 15 bases left in between. Germline V gene lookup returns CDR1 SNHLY and CDR2 FYNNEI. This CDR3 comprises 17 residues. CDR3 bases: TGTGCCAGCAGTGAAGCCTGGGCCGGGCTCCACTACAATGAGCAGTTCTTC. Protein product: CASSEAWAGLHYNEQFF. Using reference TRBV2 and TRBJ2-1 for the parts outside the CDR3, the full variable domain is EPEVTQTPSHQVTQMGQEVILRCVPISNHLYFYWYRQILGQKVEFLVSFYNNEISEKSEIFDDQFSVERPDGSNFTLKIRSTKLEDSAMYFCASSEAWAGLHYNEQFFGPGTRLTVL.

This clonotype was detected many times. This chain connects TRBV27 to TRBJ2-1, with no clear D. Germline CDR1 reads MNHEY; CDR2 reads SMNVEV (reference sequence). V gave up 2 bases and J gave up 5 bases, with 13 bases separating them. CDR3 length: 15 amino acids. In DNA form, the CDR3 reads TGTGCCAGCAGTTTAAGGGCCCAAAGTCACAATGAGCAGTTCTTC. This gives the protein CASSLRAQSHNEQFF.

This clonotype was counted many times. V usage is TRBV27 and J usage is TRBJ1-5, with D possibly being TRBD1 (6 bases). The CDR3 contains 14 residues. With 4 bases removed from V and 7 bases from J, the gap between germline ends came to 14 bases. The germline gives CDR1 MNHEY, CDR2 SMNVEV (reference sequence). CDR3 sequence: CASSSTGRFQPQHF. In DNA form, the CDR3 reads TGTGCCAGCAGTTCCACAGGGCGTTTCCAGCCCCAGCATTTT.

This clonotype was detected a few times. A read error may be the cause here, since a much bigger clone is one base away. J is TRBJ2-5 and V is TRBV6-5, with 10 bases matching TRBD2. Per the germline V gene, CDR1 is MNHEY and CDR2 is SVGAGI. There are 16 residues in the CDR3. In DNA form, the CDR3 reads TGTGCCAGCAGTTACGCGGCTAGCGGGAGCCAAGAGGCCCAGTACTTC. It encodes CASSYAASGSQEAQYF.

At least ten counts were recorded for this clonotype. This rearrangement joins TRBV5-1 to TRBJ2-3; D perhaps matches TRBD2 (6 bases). CDR1 and CDR2 from the germline V gene are SGHRS and YFSETQ. The CDR3 is made up of 15 amino acids. Trimming removed 0 bases at V and 4 bases at J, with 12 bases between. In DNA form, the CDR3 reads TGCGCCAGCAGCTTGGGTGGAACTAGCCCAGATACGCAGTATTTT. It is translated as CASSLGGTSPDTQYF.

This clonotype was picked up many times. V gene TRBV12-3 or TRBV12-4 combines with J gene TRBJ2-3; 9 bases line up with TRBD1. This CDR3 contains 17 residues. V lost 5 bases and J lost 3; bases outside the gene matches: 12. The CDR3 loop reads CASSRPGQGRKTDTQYF. The CDR3 DNA follows: TGTGCCAGCAGTCGTCCGGGACAGGGACGGAAGACAGATACGCAGTATTTT.

V and J are TRBV4-2 and TRBJ2-7, with 9 bases identical to TRBD1. Germline V gene data show CDR1 as LGHNA and CDR2 as YNFKEQ. V trimming: 3 bases; J trimming: 0 bases; junction bases outside the gene matches: 3. The CDR3 totals 15 residues. The CDR3 region is CASSQMTGGSYEQYF. As DNA, the CDR3 is TGTGCCAGCAGCCAGATGACAGGGGGCTCCTACGAGCAGTACTTC.

This clonotype occurred a few times. The genes are TRBV10-2 and TRBJ2-7; D gene unclear. The CDR3 has 16 residues. V was cut by 0 bases and J by 0 bases, with 12 bases left in between. Germline CDR1 WSHSY, CDR2 SAAADI. In DNA form, the CDR3 reads TGCGCCAGCAGTGAGTCGAGAGGCCAATACTCCTACGAGCAGTACTTC. It translates to CASSESRGQYSYEQYF.

Many counts were recorded for this clonotype. The chain employs TRBV6-2 or TRBV6-3 and TRBJ2-1; D gene unclear. Germline CDR1 reads MNHEY; CDR2 reads SVGEGT. The V end lost 8 bases, the J end lost 2 bases, and 7 bases lay between the germline ends. The CDR3 extends over 12 amino acids. This CDR3 reads CASGNPYNEQFF. The DNA for the CDR3 is TGTGCCAGCGGCAACCCCTACAATGAGCAGTTCTTC.

This clonotype was found a few times. The chain carries TRBV7-9 and TRBJ2-6, with 7 bases lining up with TRBD1. The V and J ends lost 2 bases and 0 bases, in that order; junction bases with no gene match: 10. This CDR3 region has 19 residues. Germline CDR1 reads SEHNR; CDR2 reads FQNEAQ (reference sequence). The CDR3 sequence is CASSLRRDSRSSGANVLTF. CDR3 coding DNA: TGTGCCAGCAGCTTAAGACGGGACAGCCGCTCCTCTGGGGCCAACGTCCTGACTTTC.

This clonotype was found many times. The V and J genes are TRBV6-1 and TRBJ1-3, with unresolved D. The V and J ends lost 6 bases and 3 bases respectively, with 12 bases between them. The CDR3 length is 14 residues. The germline V gene has CDR1 MNHNS and CDR2 SASEGT. CDR3 loop: CASRAPGSGNTIYF. The CDR3 nucleotides are TGTGCCAGCAGGGCGCCCGGGAGTGGAAACACCATATATTTT.

This clonotype turned up a few times. This chain connects TRBV3-1 to TRBJ2-7; D possibly corresponds to TRBD2 (7 bases). Germline V lookup: CDR1 LGHDT, CDR2 YNNKEL (reference sequence). The CDR3 length is 15 residues. V was pared by 4 bases and J by 4 bases, with 17 bases between. As DNA, the CDR3 is TGTGCCAGCAGCCCAAAGGGGGGGTCGTCGTACGAGCAGTACTTC. It is translated as CASSPKGGSSYEQYF.

This clonotype appeared many times. The rearrangement joins TRBV15 to TRBJ2-3; TRBD2 matches 8 bases. The germline CDR1 and CDR2 sequences are LNHNV and YYDKDF (reference sequence). The trim removed 1 base at V and 4 bases at J, leaving 16 bases unmatched. The CDR3 contains 19 residues. The CDR3 reads CATSRAPKGGGRRPDTQYF. The CDR3, as DNA: TGTGCCACCAGCAGAGCCCCTAAGGGTGGCGGGAGGCGCCCAGATACGCAGTATTTT.

In its sample, this clonotype was seen many times. The chain is built from TRBV7-9 and TRBJ1-1, with a possible D match to TRBD1 (6 bases). The CDR3 spans 14 residues. The V end lost 6 bases, the J end lost 0 bases, and 11 bases lay between the germline ends. Germline V gene data show CDR1 as SEHNR and CDR2 as FQNEAQ (reference sequence). CDR3 nucleotides: TGTGCCAGCAGGGGGACACCATTGAACACTGAAGCTTTCTTT. Translation gives CASRGTPLNTEAFF.

This clonotype was recorded many times. The chain uses TRBV7-8 and TRBJ2-7, with D possibly being TRBD1 or TRBD2 (6 bases each). From germline, CDR1 is SGHVS and CDR2 FQNEAQ. Trimming removed 2 bases at V and 4 bases at J, with 21 bases between. CDR3 length equals 17 residues. CDR3 in DNA: TGTGCCAGCAGCTTACCAGAGGGGGGAGTGGGTTCTTACGAGCAGTACTTC. It yields the protein CASSLPEGGVGSYEQYF.

The chain carries TRBV5-1 and TRBJ2-1, with D possibly called TRBD1 or TRBD2 (6 bases each). The CDR3 loop spans 15 amino acids. From germline, CDR1 is SGHRS and CDR2 YFSETQ. V lost 0 bases, J lost 3 bases, and 10 bases lay in between. This chain's CDR3 is CASSLGGGLYNEQFF. CDR3 in DNA: TGCGCCAGCAGCTTGGGAGGGGGGCTCTACAATGAGCAGTTCTTC.

This clonotype was observed a few times. A much bigger clone sits one base away, suggesting this may be a read error. CDR3 nucleotide sequence: TGTGCCAGCATCGGAGCCACCCCCTACTCTGAGCAGTTCTTC. Amino acid sequence: CASIGATPYSEQFF. The chain joins TRBV11-2 to TRBJ2-1, with no clear D. In germline, CDR1 is SGHAT, CDR2 FQNNGV. Trimming left V 7 bases short and J 9 bases short, with 19 bases between. The CDR3 spans 14 residues.

Concerning this clonotype itself: The junction departs from germline at one end; a sequencing error may be responsible. The gene calls are TRBV30 and TRBJ2-7; TRBD1 aligns across 8 bases. CDR1 and CDR2 from the germline V gene are GTSNPN and SVGIG (reference sequence). The CDR3 covers 12 residues. In DNA, the CDR3 is TGTGCCAGGAGTGGGACAGGCTACGAGCAGTACTTC. Its protein product is CARSGTGYEQYF.

The sample holds many counts of this clonotype. The chain has TRBV19 and TRBJ2-2; the D call may be TRBD1 or TRBD2 (5 bases each). Trimming removed 5 bases at V and 0 bases at J, with 10 bases between. The germline CDR1 and CDR2 sequences are LNHDA and SQIVND (reference sequence). The CDR3 sequence is 15 residues long. CDR3 sequence: CASSESGPNTGELFF. CDR3 DNA sequence: TGTGCCAGTAGTGAATCGGGACCGAACACCGGGGAGCTGTTTTTT.

This clonotype was picked up many times. The J gene is TRBJ2-1, the V gene TRBV11-2; 10 nucleotides match TRBD2. Germline CDR1 reads SGHAT; CDR2 reads FQNNGV. CDR3 size: 15 residues. With V trimmed by 1 base and J by 6 bases, 3 bases remained unmatched. CDR3 bases: TGTGCCAGCAGCTTAGTTAGCGGGAGGACCAATGAGCAGTTCTTC. Translating it yields CASSLVSGRTNEQFF.

This clonotype showed up just a few times. The chain is built from TRBV9 and TRBJ2-1; D tentatively reads TRBD1 or TRBD2 (5 bases each). The CDR3 is 15 amino acids. From germline, CDR1 is SGDLS and CDR2 YYNGEE. Trimming shortened V by 4 bases and J by 2 bases, and 13 bases separated the two germline ends. CDR3 sequence: CASSLGPSPYNEQFF. CDR3 bases: TGTGCCAGCAGCTTGGGACCCAGCCCCTACAATGAGCAGTTCTTC.

This clonotype was observed at least ten times. The rearrangement joins TRBV24-1 to TRBJ2-5, with D possibly matching TRBD1 (5 bases). Germline loops: CDR1 KGHDR, CDR2 SFDVKD. The CDR3 consists of 15 residues. V lost 0 bases and J lost 5, with 12 bases in between. DNA for the CDR3: TGTGCCACCAGTGATTTGTCAGGGCCGAGGGAGACCCAGTACTTC. It translates to CATSDLSGPRETQYF.

This clonotype has at least ten counts. V is TRBV5-1 and J is TRBJ2-7, with unresolved D. The V end was cut by 4 bases, the J end by 4 bases, with 15 bases between. The CDR3 length is 14 residues. The germline CDR1 and CDR2 sequences are SGHRS and YFSETQ. As DNA, the CDR3 is TGCGCCAGCAGCCTGGCCCCGGGCGGTTACGAGCAGTACTTC. Encoded protein: CASSLAPGGYEQYF.

This clonotype was seen a few times. The chain carries TRBV5-5 and TRBJ1-5, with D hard to call. V lost 0 bases, J lost 4 bases, and 11 bases lay in between. Germline V gene data show CDR1 as SGHKS and CDR2 as YYEKEE (reference sequence). This CDR3 region has 15 residues. The CDR3, as DNA: TGTGCCAGCAGCTTGGTGAGAGGTTGGAATCAGCCCCAGCATTTT. The encoded protein is CASSLVRGWNQPQHF.

The V and J genes are TRBV29-1 and TRBJ1-5; D call uncertain. Looked up from germline, CDR1 is SQVTM and CDR2 is ANQGSEA. Trimming cost V 7 bases and J 2 bases, with 9 bases left between them. The CDR3 totals 12 residues. The CDR3 sequence is CSAMVGNQPQHF. Here the CDR3 DNA reads TGCAGCGCCATGGTGGGCAATCAGCCCCAGCATTTT.

The V gene is TRBV5-1, the J gene TRBJ2-4; TRBD1 might be the D (6 bases). CDR1 is SGHRS and CDR2 is YFSETQ in the germline V gene. The CDR3 has 16 amino acids. V lost 1 base, J lost 0 bases, and 11 bases lay in between. CDR3 sequence reads: CASSLNAGVAKNIQYF. As DNA, the CDR3 is TGCGCCAGCAGCTTGAACGCAGGGGTAGCCAAAAACATTCAGTACTTC.

V usage is TRBV14 and J usage is TRBJ2-7; the D call may be TRBD1 or TRBD2 (5 bases each). V was clipped by 4 bases and J by 9 bases, with 19 bases between them. Germline lookup yields CDR1 SGHDN and CDR2 FVKESK. The CDR3 runs 14 residues. The CDR3 DNA reads TGTGCCAGCAGCCCCCGGGACGGTCGGGCTGGGCAGTACTTC. Its protein is CASSPRDGRAGQYF.